The TCR beta chain described here comes from a study of T cell responses to AZD1222 COVID-19 vaccine. Using immunoSEQ multiplex PCR, the repertoire was profiled, and TCRdb retains in-frame clones only, with some absent. This sample has 150,000 to 200,000 clones, with 88% found just once. General study results and limits: Close to half of spike-specific TCRs reportedly recognize unmutated variant regions.

The CDR3 spans 14 residues. Looked up from germline, CDR1 is SNHLY and CDR2 is FYNNEI. V was cut by 6 bases and J by 9 bases, with 21 bases left in between. A word on this clone: Its specificity is unknown.

The V gene is TRBV2, the J gene TRBJ2-7; the D gene is possibly TRBD2 (5 bases). The clonotype originates from an adult who received the AZD1222 COVID-19 vaccine. Sequenced material: peripheral blood, taken 28 days after the second AZD1222 dose. In nucleotides, the CDR3 is TGTGCCAGCAGGGCGGCGGGTTCAGCCCCCGGGCAGTACTTC. It encodes CASRAAGSAPGQYF. Combining the CDR3 with reference TRBV2 and TRBJ2-7 gives the whole variable domain EPEVTQTPSHQVTQMGQEVILRCVPISNHLYFYWYRQILGQKVEFLVSFYNNEISEKSEIFDDQFSVERPDGSNFTLKIRSTKLEDSAMYFCASRAAGSAPGQYFGPGTRLTVT.